The 12 T cell receptor beta chains listed next were all sequenced from one sample in a study of regulatory T cells in long-lasting Graves disease (dated by TCRdb to about 2021). Library prep was done by multiplex PCR. The sequencer was an Illumina HiSeq 4000. CDR3 regions were amplified by Arm-PCR with iRepertoire HTBI primers to construct TCR beta libraries. The public reads were run again by TCRdb, first through fastp at Q25 and then through MiXCR, and only productive beta chains were kept. Under each unique CDR3 protein, matching rows form one entry showing the most common genes and DNA. The sample profile shows approximately 470,000 distinct CDR3 sequences; around 20% of them were found once. The ten largest clones take up over 7.5% of the sample. The time point label, read with the paper, signifies: persistent/refractory GD, antithyroid drugs over 5 years with positive TRAb. For both TCR sequencing and RNA sequencing, RNA was extracted from PBMCs in TRIzol.

This sample comprised peripheral blood mononuclear cells (PBMCs), obtained when the disease was refractory, from a patient treated with antithyroid drugs. All receptors come from a female donor with Graves disease.

This clonotype was counted ten times or more. The genes are TRBV2 and TRBJ1-5; D gene unclear. V was pared by 4 bases and J by 2 bases, with 12 bases between. This CDR3 has 15 residues. Per germline, CDR1 SNHLY and CDR2 FYNNEI. CDR3 coding DNA: TGTGCCAGCAGTGGGGAGGGAACGGGCAATCAGCCCCAGCATTTT. Protein: CASSGEGTGNQPQHF.

The chain recombines TRBV11-3 with TRBJ2-6, with 10 bases aligning to TRBD1. Trimming took 1 base from V and 1 from J; bases not matched to a gene: 7. CDR1 SGHNT and CDR2 YENEEA come from the germline V gene. The CDR3 covers 19 residues. The CDR3 bases are TGTGCCAGCAGCTTAGGTTTTGGGACAGGGGCATCTGGGGCCAACGTCCTGACTTTC. Protein product: CASSLGFGTGASGANVLTF.

This clonotype was seen at least ten times. This rearrangement joins TRBV11-1 to TRBJ2-2, with a weak D call TRBD1 (5 bases). There are 16 residues in the CDR3. Germline CDR1 and CDR2: SGHAT and FQDESV (reference sequence). The V gene lost 5 bases and the J gene lost 4 bases, with 17 bases spanning the gap. The CDR3 is CASSPTPGSGTGELFF. DNA for the CDR3: TGTGCCAGCAGCCCAACTCCAGGGTCGGGCACCGGGGAGCTGTTTTTT.

The rearrangement links TRBV6-1 to TRBJ2-2; D unclear. The V end lost 6 bases, the J end lost 3 bases, and 14 bases lay between the germline ends. The germline CDR1 and CDR2 sequences are MNHNS and SASEGT. This CDR3 region has 15 residues. CDR3 in DNA: TGTGCCAGCAGGAAACCCGGGCCCTACACCGGGGAGCTGTTTTTT. Translated, it gives CASRKPGPYTGELFF.

This clonotype was counted ten times or more. This rearrangement joins TRBV12-3 or TRBV12-4 to TRBJ1-1, with TRBD1 identical over 9 bases. V lost 3 bases, J lost 2 bases, and 4 bases stayed unmatched. This CDR3 is built from 15 residues. The CDR3: CASSFDRGGNTEAFF. In nucleotides, the CDR3 is TGTGCCAGCAGTTTTGACAGGGGGGGAAACACTGAAGCTTTCTTT.

The chain uses TRBV6-4 and TRBJ2-2; 8 bases are a match to TRBD2. Germline lookup yields CDR1 MRHNA and CDR2 SNTAGT. V dropped 3 bases and J dropped 3; count of bases not matched to a gene: 6. The CDR3 sequence is 16 residues long. The CDR3 loop reads CASSDLAGRHTGELFF. DNA for the CDR3: TGTGCCAGCAGTGATTTAGCGGGGCGGCACACCGGGGAGCTGTTTTTT.

Of note for this clonotype: One junction end disagrees with the germline gene, perhaps due to a read error. The gene calls are TRBV3-1 and TRBJ2-7; 8 bases match TRBD1. Germline values: CDR1 LGHDT, CDR2 YNNKEL (reference sequence). The CDR3 length is 14 residues. The CDR3 nucleotides are TGTGCCAGCGGCCAAGGGACAGGAGAATACGAGCAGTACTTC. Translated: CASGQGTGEYEQYF.

This clonotype was counted at least ten times. The V and J genes are TRBV28 and TRBJ2-7; TRBD2 might be the D (6 bases). Germline V gene data show CDR1 as MDHEN and CDR2 as SYDVKM. V was pared by 7 bases and J by 5 bases, with 15 bases between. The CDR3 has 13 amino acids. The CDR3: CASTRGAWNEQYF. The CDR3, as DNA: TGTGCCAGCACTCGCGGGGCTTGGAACGAGCAGTACTTC.

The sample holds many counts of this clonotype. The chain has TRBV15 and TRBJ2-7, with 8 bases lining up with TRBD2. The CDR3 length is 13 residues. Trimming at V came to 0 bases and at J to 12 bases, leaving 7 bases not matched to a gene. Germline CDR1 is LNHNV and CDR2 is YYDKDF (reference sequence). CDR3 protein: CATSRDRQAGGYF. In DNA, the CDR3 is TGTGCCACCAGCAGAGACCGTCAGGCGGGAGGGTACTTC.

This clonotype came up many times. This chain joins TRBV30 and TRBJ1-1; no clear D gene. Germline loops: CDR1 GTSNPN, CDR2 SVGIG (reference sequence). The V gene lost 4 bases and the J gene lost 1 base, with 10 bases spanning the gap. This CDR3 is built from 13 residues. The CDR3 DNA reads as TGTGCCTGGACACCAACTCAGAACACTGAAGCTTTCTTT. Amino acid sequence: CAWTPTQNTEAFF.

In its sample, this clonotype was seen a few times. The chain uses TRBV7-6 and TRBJ1-1; no clear D. This CDR3 has 10 amino acids. Trimming stripped 6 bases from V and 7 bases from J, with 6 bases between. The germline gives CDR1 SGHVS, CDR2 FNYEAQ. The CDR3 reads CASREDEAFF. The CDR3 DNA reads as TGTGCCAGCAGAGAGGATGAAGCTTTCTTT.

The gene calls are TRBV7-2 and TRBJ2-7, with D unresolved. The CDR3 is made up of 14 amino acids. Trimming took 3 bases from V and 0 from J, leaving 9 bases between them. Germline CDR1 and CDR2: SGHTA and FQGNSA. The CDR3 loop is CASSLWSDSYEQYF. CDR3 coding DNA: TGTGCCAGCAGCTTGTGGTCGGACTCCTACGAGCAGTACTTC.